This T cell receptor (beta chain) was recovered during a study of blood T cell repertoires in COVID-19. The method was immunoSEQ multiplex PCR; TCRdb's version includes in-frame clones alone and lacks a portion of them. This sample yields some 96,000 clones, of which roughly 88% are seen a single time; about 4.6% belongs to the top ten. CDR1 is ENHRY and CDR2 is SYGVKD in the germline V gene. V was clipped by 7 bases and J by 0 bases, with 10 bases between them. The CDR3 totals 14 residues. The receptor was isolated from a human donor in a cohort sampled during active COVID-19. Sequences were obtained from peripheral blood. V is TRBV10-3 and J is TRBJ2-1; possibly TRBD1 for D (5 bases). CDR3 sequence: CAIMGQSSYNEQFF. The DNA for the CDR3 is TGTGCCATCATGGGGCAGAGCTCCTACAATGAGCAGTTCTTC.